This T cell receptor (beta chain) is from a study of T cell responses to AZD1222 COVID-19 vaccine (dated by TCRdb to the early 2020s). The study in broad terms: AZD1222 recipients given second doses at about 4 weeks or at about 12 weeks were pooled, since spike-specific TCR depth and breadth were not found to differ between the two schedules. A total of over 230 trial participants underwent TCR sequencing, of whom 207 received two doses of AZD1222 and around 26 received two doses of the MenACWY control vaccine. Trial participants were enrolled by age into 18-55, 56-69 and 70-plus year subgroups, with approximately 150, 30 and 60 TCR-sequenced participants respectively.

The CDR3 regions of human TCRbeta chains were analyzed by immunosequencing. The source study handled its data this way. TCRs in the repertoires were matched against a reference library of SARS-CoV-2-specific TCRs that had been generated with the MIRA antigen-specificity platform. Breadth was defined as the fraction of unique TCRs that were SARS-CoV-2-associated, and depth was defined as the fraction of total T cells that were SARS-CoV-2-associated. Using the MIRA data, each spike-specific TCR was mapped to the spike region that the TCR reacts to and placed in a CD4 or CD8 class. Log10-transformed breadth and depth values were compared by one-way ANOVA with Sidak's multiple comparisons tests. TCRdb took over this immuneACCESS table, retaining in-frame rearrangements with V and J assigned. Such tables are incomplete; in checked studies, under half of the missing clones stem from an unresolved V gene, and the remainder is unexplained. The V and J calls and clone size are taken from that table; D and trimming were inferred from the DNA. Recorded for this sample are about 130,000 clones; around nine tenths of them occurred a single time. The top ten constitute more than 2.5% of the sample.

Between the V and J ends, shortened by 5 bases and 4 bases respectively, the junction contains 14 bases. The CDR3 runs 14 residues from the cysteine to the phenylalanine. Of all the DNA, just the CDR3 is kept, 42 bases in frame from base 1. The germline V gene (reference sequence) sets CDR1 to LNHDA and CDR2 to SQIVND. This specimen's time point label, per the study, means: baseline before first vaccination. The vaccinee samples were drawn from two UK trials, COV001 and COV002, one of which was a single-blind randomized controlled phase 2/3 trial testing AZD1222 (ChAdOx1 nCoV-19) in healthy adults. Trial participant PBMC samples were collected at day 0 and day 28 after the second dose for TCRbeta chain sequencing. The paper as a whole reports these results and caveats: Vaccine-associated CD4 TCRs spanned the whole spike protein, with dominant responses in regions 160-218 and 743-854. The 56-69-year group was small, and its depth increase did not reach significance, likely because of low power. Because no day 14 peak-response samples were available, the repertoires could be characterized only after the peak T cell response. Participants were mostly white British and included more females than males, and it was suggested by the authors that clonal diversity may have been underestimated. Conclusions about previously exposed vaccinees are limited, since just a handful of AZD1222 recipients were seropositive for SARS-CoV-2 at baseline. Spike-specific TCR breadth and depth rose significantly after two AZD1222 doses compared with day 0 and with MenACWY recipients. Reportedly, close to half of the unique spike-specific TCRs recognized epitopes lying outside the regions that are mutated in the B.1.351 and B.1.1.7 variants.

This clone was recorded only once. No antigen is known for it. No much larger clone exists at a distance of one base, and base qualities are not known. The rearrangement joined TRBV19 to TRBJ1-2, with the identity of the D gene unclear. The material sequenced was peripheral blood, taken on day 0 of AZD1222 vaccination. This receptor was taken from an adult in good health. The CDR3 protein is CASSRAAGAYGYTF. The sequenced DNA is TGTGCCAGTAGTCGGGCGGCCGGAGCCTATGGCTACACCTTC.